This T cell receptor beta chain was found in a study of OX40 agonist ivuxolimab in advanced cancers. At the level of the study: Patients in dose escalation had liver, melanoma, kidney or head and neck cancers.

The CDR3 extends over 14 amino acids. Germline V gene sequence: CDR1 SGHTS, CDR2 YDEGEE. The germline V and J ends were trimmed by 4 bases and 0 bases, with 8 bases remaining between them. Repertoires were generated with immunoSEQ multiplex PCR, while TCRdb's copy carries only in-frame clones and drops some. Here the sample spans about 68,000 clones, more than 75% being singletons. If patients had autoimmune disease history or systemic immunosuppression, they were excluded. This sequence originates from an adult with an advanced solid tumor such as melanoma, head and neck, liver or kidney cancer. The sample consisted of CD4+ or CD8+ T cells sorted from blood, taken in a trial of the OX40 agonist ivuxolimab. This chain connects TRBV5-8 to TRBJ1-3, with D unclear. The CDR3 DNA sequence: TGTGCCAGCAGCCTTCGCCTCTCTGGAAACACCATATATTTT. Translating gives CASSLRLSGNTIYF.